This T cell receptor (beta chain) emerged from a study of control samples from healthy donors and cancer patients. Sequencing was performed with immunoSEQ multiplex PCR; in TCRdb, only in-frame clones are kept and a portion is missing. The sample has 190,000 or so clones, 90% to 95% seen once; the top ten hold roughly 1.5%. The CDR3 totals 15 residues. The trim removed 0 bases at V and 5 bases at J, leaving 2 bases unmatched. Germline V gene sequence: CDR1 SGHRS, CDR2 YFSETQ. This chain links TRBV5-1 with TRBJ1-6; 7 bases match TRBD1. The sequence derives from a man younger than 30 in good health. Sample: blood. CDR3 DNA sequence: TGCGCCAGCAGCTTGGACAGGGGAAATAATTCACCCCTCCACTTT. This codes for CASSLDRGNNSPLHF.